This T cell receptor (beta chain) was documented in a study of T cell responses to AZD1222 COVID-19 vaccine. The study's findings and limits: Of spike-specific TCRs, nearly half reportedly target regions left unmutated in variants. None of the repertoires were sampled until the peak T cell response had passed. Possibly, clonal diversity was underestimated; donors were largely white British and included more females.

This CDR3 is 17 amino acids long. Only in-frame clones appear in the TCRdb table, and some are missing; sequencing was by immunoSEQ multiplex PCR. This table holds more than 90,000 clones, roughly 91% found once. In its sample, this clone was seen once. The antigen is not known. Pooling covered second doses at about 4 or about 12 weeks. The source was peripheral blood, collected 28 days after the second AZD1222 dose. This sequence was found in an adult who received the AZD1222 COVID-19 vaccine. V gene TRBV12-2 combines with J gene TRBJ2-5; the table's D call, TRBD2, has no DNA check behind it. TRBV12-2 is marked as a pseudogene. The CDR3 protein is CASRSLVRGDGQETQYF. Here the CDR3 DNA reads TGTGCAAGTCGCTCACTAGTGCGGGGGGACGGCCAAGAGACCCAGTACTTC.